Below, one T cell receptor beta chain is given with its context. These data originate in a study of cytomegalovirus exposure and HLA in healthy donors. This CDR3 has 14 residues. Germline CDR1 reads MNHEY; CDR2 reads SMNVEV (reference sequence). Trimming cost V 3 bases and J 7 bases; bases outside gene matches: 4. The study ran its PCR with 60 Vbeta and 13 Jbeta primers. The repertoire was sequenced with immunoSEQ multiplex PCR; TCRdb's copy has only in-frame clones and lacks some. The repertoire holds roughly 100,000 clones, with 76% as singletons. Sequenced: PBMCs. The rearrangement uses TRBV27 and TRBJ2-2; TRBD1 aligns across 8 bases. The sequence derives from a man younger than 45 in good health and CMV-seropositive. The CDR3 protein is CASSLQGAIGELFF. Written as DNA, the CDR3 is TGTGCCAGCAGTTTGCAGGGGGCGATCGGGGAGCTGTTTTTT.